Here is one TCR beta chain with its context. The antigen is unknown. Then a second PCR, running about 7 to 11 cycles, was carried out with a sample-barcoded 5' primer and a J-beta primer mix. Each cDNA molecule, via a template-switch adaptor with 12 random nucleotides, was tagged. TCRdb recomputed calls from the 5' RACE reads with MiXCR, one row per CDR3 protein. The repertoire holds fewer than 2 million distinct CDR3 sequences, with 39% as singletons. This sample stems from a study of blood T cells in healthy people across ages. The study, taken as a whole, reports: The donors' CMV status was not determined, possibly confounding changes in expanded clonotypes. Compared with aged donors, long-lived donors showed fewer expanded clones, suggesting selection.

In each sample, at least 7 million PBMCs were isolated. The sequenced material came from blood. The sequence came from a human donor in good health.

The CDR3 nucleotides are TGTGCCAGCAGTGAATTCGGGGGGTCGCCTTACAATGAGCAGTACTTC. Protein: CASSEFGGSPYNEQYF. The V and J genes are TRBV6-1 and TRBJ2-7; 7 bases agree with TRBD2. Germline assignment: CDR1 MNHNS and CDR2 SASEGT. The ends lost 2 bases at V and 7 bases at J; junction bases unmatched: 14. The CDR3 loop spans 16 amino acids.